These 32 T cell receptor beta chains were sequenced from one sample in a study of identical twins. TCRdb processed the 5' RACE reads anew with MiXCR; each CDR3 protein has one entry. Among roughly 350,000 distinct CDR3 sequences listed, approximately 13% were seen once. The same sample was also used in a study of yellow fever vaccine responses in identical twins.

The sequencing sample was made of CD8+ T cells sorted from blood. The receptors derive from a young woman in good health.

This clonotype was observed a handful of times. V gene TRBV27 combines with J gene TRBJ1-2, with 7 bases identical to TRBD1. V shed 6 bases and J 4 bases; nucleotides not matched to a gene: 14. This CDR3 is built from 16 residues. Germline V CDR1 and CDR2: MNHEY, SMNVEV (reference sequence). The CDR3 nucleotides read TGTGCCAGCAGCCCCCGGCCTCAGGGGGACGGCTATGGCTACACCTTC. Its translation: CASSPRPQGDGYGYTF.

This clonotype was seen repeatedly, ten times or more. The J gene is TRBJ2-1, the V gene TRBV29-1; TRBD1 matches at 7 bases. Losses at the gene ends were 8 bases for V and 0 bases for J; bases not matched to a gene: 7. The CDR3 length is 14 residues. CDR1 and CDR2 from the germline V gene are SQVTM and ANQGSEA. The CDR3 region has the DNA TGCAGCATCCACGGGACAGCCTCCTACAATGAGCAGTTCTTC. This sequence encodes CSIHGTASYNEQFF.

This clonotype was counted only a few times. The CDR3 sequence is CASSFATRGTDTQYF. For the CDR3, the DNA is TGTGCCAGCAGTTTTGCCACCAGGGGGACAGATACGCAGTATTTT. The V and J genes are TRBV12-3 or TRBV12-4 and TRBJ2-3; 7 bases agree with TRBD1. This CDR3 has 15 amino acids. J lost 3 bases, V lost 3 bases, and 6 bases had no gene match.

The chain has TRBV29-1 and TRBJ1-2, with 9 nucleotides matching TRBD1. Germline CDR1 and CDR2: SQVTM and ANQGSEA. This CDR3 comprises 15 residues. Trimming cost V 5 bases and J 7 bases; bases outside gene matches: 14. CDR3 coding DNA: TGCAGCGTTTGGTTAGGACAGGGGTTTATTGGTGGCTACACCTTC. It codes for CSVWLGQGFIGGYTF.

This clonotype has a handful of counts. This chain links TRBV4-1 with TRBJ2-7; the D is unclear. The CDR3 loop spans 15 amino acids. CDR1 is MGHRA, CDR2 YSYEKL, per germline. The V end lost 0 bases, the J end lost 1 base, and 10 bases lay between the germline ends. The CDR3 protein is CASSQDYPGSYEQYF. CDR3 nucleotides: TGCGCCAGCAGCCAAGACTACCCGGGTTCCTACGAGCAGTACTTC.

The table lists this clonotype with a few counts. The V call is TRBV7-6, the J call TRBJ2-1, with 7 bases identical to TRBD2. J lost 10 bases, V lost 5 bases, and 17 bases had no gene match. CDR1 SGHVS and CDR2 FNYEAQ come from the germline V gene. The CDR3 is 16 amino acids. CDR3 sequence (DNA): TGTGCCAGCAGCAACAGAGGACTAGTTTCCCGCAACGAGCAGTTCTTC. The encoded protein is CASSNRGLVSRNEQFF.

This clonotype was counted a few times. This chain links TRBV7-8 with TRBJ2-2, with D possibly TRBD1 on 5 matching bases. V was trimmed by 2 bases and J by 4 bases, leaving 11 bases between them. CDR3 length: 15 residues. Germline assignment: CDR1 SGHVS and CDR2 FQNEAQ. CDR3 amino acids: CASSLPGHGTGELFF. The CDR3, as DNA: TGTGCCAGCAGCTTACCAGGACACGGCACCGGGGAGCTGTTTTTT.

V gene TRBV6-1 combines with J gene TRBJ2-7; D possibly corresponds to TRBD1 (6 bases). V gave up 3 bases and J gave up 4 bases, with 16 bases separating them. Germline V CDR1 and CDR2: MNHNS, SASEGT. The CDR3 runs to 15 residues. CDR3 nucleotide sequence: TGTGCCAGCAGTGATCTTACGGCCCAGGGGTACGAGCAGTACGTC. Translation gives CASSDLTAQGYEQYV.

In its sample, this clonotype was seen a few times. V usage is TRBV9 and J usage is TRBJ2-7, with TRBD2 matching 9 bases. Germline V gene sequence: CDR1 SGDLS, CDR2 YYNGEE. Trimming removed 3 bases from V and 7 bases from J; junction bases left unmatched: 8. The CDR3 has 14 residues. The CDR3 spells CASSAAGLAGEQYF. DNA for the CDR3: TGTGCCAGCAGCGCAGCGGGACTAGCTGGGGAGCAGTACTTC.

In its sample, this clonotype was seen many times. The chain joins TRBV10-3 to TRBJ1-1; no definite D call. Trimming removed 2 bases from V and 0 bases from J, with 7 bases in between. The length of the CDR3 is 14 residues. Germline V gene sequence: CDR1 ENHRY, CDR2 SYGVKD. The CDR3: CAISEAHMNTEAFF. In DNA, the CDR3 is TGTGCCATCAGTGAGGCCCACATGAACACTGAAGCTTTCTTT.

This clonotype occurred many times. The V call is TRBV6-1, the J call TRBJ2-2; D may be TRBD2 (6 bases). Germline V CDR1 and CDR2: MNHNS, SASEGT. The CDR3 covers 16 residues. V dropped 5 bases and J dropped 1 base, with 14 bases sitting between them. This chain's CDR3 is CASSKGLAQNTGELFF. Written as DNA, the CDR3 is TGTGCCAGCAGTAAGGGGCTAGCGCAGAACACCGGGGAGCTGTTTTTT.

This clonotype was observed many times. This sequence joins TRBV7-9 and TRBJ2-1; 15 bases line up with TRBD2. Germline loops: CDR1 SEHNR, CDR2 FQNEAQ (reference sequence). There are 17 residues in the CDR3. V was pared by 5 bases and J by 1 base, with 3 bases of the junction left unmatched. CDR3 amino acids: CASSGGTSGRSYNEQFF. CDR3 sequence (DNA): TGTGCCAGCAGCGGGGGGACTAGCGGGAGGTCCTACAATGAGCAGTTCTTC.

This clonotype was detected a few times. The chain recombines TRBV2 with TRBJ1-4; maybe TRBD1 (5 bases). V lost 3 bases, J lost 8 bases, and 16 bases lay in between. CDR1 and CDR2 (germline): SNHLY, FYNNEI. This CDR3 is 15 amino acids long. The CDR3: CASSDRGLAYEKLFF. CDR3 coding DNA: TGTGCCAGCAGTGATCGGGGCCTCGCATACGAAAAACTGTTTTTT.

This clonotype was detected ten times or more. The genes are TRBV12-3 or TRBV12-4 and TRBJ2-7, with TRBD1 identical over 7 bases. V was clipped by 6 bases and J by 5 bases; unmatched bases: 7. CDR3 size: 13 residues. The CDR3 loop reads CASRSDRVNEQYF. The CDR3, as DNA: TGTGCCAGCAGGTCCGACAGGGTCAACGAGCAGTACTTC.

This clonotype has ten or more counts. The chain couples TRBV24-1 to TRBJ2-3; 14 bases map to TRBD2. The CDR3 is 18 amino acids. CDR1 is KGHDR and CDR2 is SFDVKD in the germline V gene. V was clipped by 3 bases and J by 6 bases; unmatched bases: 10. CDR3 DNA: TGTGCCACCAGTGATCCAACCTGGACTAGCGGGAGGCCCGATACGCAGTATTTT. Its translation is CATSDPTWTSGRPDTQYF.

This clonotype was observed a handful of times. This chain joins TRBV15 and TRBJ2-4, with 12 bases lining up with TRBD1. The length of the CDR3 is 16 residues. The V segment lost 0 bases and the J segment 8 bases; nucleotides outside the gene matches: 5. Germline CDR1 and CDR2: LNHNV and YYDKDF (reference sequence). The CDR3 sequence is CATSRDGTGGLHIQYF. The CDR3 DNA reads TGTGCCACCAGCAGAGATGGGACAGGGGGCTTGCACATTCAGTACTTC.

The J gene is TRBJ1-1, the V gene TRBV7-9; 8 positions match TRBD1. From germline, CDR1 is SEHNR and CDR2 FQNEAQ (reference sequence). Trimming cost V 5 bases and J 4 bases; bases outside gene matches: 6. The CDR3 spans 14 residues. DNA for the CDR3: TGTGCCAGCAGCCCCGTACAGGGGGGCACTGAAGCTTTCTTT. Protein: CASSPVQGGTEAFF.

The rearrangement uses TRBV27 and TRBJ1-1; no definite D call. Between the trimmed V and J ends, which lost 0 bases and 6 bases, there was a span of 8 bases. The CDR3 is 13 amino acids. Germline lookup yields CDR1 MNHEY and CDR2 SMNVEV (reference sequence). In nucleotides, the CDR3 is TGTGCCAGCAGTTTATCCGGAGGCGCTGAAGCTTTCTTT. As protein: CASSLSGGAEAFF.

The CDR3 DNA follows: TGTGCCAGCACTCACGGGGCGCGGAACACAGATACGCAGTATTTT. Residues: CASTHGARNTDTQYF. The genes are TRBV28 and TRBJ2-3; D tentatively fits TRBD1 or TRBD2 (5 bases each). This CDR3 has 15 amino acids. V was shortened by 7 bases and J by 2 bases, with 16 bases between the two germline ends. CDR1 is MDHEN, CDR2 SYDVKM, per germline. Full variable domain (remainder filled in from reference TRBV28 and TRBJ2-3): DVKVTQSSRYLVKRTGEKVFLECVQDMDHENMFWYRQDPGLGLRLIYFSYDVKMKEKGDIPEGYSVSREKKERFSLILESASTNQTSMYLCASTHGARNTDTQYFGPGTRLTVL.

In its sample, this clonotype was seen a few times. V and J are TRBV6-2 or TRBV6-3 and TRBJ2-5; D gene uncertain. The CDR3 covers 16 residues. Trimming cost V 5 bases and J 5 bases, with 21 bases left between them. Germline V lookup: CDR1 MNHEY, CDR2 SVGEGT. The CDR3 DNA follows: TGTGCCAGCAGTCCTAACGCCGGGCCTCGTCGGGAGACCCAGTACTTC. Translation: CASSPNAGPRRETQYF.

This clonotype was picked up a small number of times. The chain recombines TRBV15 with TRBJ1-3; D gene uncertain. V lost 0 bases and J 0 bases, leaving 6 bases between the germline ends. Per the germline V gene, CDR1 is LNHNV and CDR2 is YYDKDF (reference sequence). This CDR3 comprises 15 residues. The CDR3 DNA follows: TGTGCCACCAGCAGAGATCTCTACTCTGGAAACACCATATATTTT. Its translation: CATSRDLYSGNTIYF.

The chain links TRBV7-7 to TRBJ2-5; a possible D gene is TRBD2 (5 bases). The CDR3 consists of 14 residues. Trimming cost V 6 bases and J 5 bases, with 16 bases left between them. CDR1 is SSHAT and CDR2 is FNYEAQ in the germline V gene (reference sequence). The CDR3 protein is CASSRRGGEETQYF. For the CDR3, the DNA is TGTGCCAGCAGTCGCCGGGGTGGCGAGGAGACCCAGTACTTC. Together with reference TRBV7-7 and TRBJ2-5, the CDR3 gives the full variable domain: GAGVSQSPRYKVTKRGQDVTLRCDPISSHATLYWYQQALGQGPEFLTYFNYEAQPDKSGLPSDRFSAERPEGSISTLTIQRTEQRDSAMYRCASSRRGGEETQYFGPGTRLLVL.

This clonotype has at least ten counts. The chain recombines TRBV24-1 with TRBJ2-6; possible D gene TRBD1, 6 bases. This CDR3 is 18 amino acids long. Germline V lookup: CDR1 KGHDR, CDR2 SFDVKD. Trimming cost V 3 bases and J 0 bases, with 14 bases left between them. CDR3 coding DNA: TGTGCCACCAGTGATCCAGACAGGACCCACTCTGGGGCCAACGTCCTGACTTTC. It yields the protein CATSDPDRTHSGANVLTF.

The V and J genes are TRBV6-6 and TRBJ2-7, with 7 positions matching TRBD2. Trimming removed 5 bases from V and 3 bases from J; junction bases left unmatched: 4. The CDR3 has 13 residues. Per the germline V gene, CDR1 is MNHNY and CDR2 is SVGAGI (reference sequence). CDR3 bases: TGTGCCAGCAGTCAGACTAGCAACTACGAGCAGTACGTC. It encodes CASSQTSNYEQYV.

The CDR3 coding sequence is TGCAGTGCTCGGACTAGCGGGAGTAGAGTCGCCGGGGAGCTGTTTTTT. This gives the protein CSARTSGSRVAGELFF. This rearrangement joins TRBV20-1 to TRBJ2-2; 13 positions match TRBD2. Germline assignment: CDR1 DFQATT and CDR2 SNEGSKA (reference sequence). With V trimmed by 5 bases and J by 6 bases, 9 bases remained unmatched. This CDR3 has 16 amino acids.

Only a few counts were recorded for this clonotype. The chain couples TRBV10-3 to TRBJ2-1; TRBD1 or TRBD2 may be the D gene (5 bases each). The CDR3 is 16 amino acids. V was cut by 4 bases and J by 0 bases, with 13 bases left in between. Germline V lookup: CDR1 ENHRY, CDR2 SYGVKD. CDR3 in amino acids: CAISGGANSSYNEQFF. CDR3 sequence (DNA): TGTGCCATCAGTGGAGGGGCCAACTCCTCCTACAATGAGCAGTTCTTC.

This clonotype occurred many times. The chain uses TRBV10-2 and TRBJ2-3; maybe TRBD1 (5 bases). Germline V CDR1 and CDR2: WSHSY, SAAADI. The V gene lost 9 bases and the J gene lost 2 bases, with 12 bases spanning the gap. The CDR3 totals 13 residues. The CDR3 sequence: CASATGSTDTQYF. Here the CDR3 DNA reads TGCGCCAGTGCAACAGGATCCACAGATACGCAGTATTTT.

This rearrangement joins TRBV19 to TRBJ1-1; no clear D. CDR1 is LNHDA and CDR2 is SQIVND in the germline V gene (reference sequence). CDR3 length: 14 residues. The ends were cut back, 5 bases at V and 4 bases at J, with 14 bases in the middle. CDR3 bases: TGTGCCAGTAGTTACGAAGGCCCGGGCACTGAAGCTTTCTTT. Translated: CASSYEGPGTEAFF.

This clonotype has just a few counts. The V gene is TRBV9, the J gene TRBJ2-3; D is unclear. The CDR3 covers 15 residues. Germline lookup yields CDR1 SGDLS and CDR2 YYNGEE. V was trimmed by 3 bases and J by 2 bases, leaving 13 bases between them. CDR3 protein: CASSAQGYFTDTQYF. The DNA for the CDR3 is TGTGCCAGCAGCGCACAAGGGTACTTCACAGATACGCAGTATTTT.

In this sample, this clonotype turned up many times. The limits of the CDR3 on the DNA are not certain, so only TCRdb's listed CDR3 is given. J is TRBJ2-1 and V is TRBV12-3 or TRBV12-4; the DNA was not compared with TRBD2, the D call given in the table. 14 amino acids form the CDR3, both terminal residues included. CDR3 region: CASSSSGLNNEQFF.

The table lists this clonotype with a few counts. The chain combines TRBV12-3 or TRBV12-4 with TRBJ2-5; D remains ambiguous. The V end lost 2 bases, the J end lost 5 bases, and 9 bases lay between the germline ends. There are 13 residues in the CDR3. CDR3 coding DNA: TGTGCCAGCAGTTTATGGGTGGCGGAGACCCAGTACTTC. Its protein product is CASSLWVAETQYF.

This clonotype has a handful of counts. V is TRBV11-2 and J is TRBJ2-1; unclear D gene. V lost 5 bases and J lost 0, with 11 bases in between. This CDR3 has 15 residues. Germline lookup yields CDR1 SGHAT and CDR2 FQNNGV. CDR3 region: CASSITLSSYNEQFF. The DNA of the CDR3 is TGTGCCAGCAGCATAACACTGAGCTCCTACAATGAGCAGTTCTTC. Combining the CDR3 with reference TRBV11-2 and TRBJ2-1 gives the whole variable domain EAGVAQSPRYKIIEKRQSVAFWCNPISGHATLYWYQQILGQGPKLLIQFQNNGVVDDSQLPKDRFSAERLKGVDSTLKIQPAKLEDSAVYLCASSITLSSYNEQFFGPGTRLTVL.